The clone carrying this T cell receptor (beta chain) rates as medium-sized. Its antigen is undetermined. The CDR3 length is 16 residues. Unmatched junction bases numbered 14, after V lost 5 bases and J lost 7 bases. From germline, CDR1 is LNHDA and CDR2 SQIVND (reference sequence). Multiplex PCR (32 V and 13 J primers) was used to amplify the TCR beta CDR3. TCRdb processed the multiplex PCR reads anew with MiXCR; each CDR3 protein has one entry. Counted here are about 4,300 distinct CDR3 sequences, about 24% occurring once; the ten biggest clones make up 8.5% to 10%. This sample was taken from a study of immune heterogeneity within non-small cell lung tumors. Background on the study: Tumor histology was classified as squamous cell carcinoma in a few cases, non-squamous carcinoma in roughly nine and not otherwise specified in 1.

Bulk tumor gDNA, roughly 600 ng per sample, served as the TCR template. Surgery yielded several widely spaced biopsies per primary tumor. Patients underwent curative surgery for untreated, newly diagnosed non-small cell lung cancer. The donors had newly diagnosed non-small cell lung cancer and underwent surgery intended to cure it. Points from the study as a whole: In tumor regions, T-cell clonality showed a moderate but significant correlation with local tumor mutational burden (R around 0.32). Clonotypes of T-cell receptor beta found at high frequency were largely distinct between individual patients.

Material for sequencing was lung tumor tissue. The clonotype originates from a man aged 45-60 years with non-small cell lung cancer. This chain connects TRBV19 to TRBJ1-1, with 9 positions matching TRBD1. CDR3 nucleotide sequence: TGTGCCAGTAGTCCGAGAAACCACAGGGGGCAAATTGAAGCTTTCTTT. Encoded protein: CASSPRNHRGQIEAFF.